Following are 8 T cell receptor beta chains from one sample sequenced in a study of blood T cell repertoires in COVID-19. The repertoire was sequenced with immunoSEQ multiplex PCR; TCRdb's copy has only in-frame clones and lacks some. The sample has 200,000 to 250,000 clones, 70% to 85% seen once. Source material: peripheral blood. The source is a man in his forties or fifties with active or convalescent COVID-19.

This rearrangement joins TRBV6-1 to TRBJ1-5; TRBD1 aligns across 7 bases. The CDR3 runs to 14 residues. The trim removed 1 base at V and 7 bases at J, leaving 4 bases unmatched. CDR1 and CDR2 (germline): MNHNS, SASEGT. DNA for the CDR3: TGTGCCAGCAGTGAAGGGACAGGAACGCAGCCCCAGCATTTT. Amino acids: CASSEGTGTQPQHF.

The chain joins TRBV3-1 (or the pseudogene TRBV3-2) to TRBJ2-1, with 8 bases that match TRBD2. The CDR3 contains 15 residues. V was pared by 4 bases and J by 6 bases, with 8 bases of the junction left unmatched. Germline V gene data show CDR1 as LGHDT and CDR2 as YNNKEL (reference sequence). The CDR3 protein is CASSLGRALGNEQFF. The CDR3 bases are TGTGCCAGCAGCCTCGGGAGGGCCCTTGGCAATGAGCAGTTCTTC.

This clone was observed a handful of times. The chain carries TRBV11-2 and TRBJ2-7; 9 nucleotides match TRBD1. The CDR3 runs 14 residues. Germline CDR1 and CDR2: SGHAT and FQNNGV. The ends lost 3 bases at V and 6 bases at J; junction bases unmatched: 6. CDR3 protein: CASSFGTGSGEQYV. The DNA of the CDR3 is TGTGCCAGCAGCTTCGGGACAGGGAGTGGCGAGCAGTACGTC.

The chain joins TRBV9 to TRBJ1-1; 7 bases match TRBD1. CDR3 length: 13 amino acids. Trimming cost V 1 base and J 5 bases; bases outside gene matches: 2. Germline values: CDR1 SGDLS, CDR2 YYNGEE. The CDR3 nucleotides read TGTGCCAGCAGCGTACAGGGGGAGACTGAAGCTTTCTTT. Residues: CASSVQGETEAFF.

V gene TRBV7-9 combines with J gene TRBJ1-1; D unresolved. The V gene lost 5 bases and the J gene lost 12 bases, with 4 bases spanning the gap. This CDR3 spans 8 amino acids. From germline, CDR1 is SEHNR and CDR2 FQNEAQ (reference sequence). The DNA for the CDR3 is TGTGCCAGCAGCCCTTCTTTCTTT. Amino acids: CASSPSFF.

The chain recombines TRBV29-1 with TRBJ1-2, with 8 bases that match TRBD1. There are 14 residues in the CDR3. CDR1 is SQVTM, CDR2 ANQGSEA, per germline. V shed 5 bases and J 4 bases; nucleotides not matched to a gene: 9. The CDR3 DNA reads TGCAGCGTTTACTATCCAGACAGGGGCTATGGCTACACCTTC. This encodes CSVYYPDRGYGYTF.

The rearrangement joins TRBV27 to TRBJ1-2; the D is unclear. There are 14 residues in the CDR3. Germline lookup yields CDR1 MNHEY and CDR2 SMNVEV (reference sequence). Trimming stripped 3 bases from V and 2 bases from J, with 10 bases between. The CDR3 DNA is TGTGCCAGCAGTTTCCGCAGAAAGAACTATGGCTACACCTTC. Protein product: CASSFRRKNYGYTF.

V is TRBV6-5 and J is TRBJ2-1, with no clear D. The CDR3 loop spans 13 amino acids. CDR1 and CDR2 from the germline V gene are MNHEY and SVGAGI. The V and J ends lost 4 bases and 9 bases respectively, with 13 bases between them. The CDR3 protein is CASSSTPLSEQFF. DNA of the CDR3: TGTGCCAGCAGTTCCACCCCCCTTAGTGAGCAGTTCTTC.